Presented here are 19 T cell receptor beta chains from one specimen sequenced in a study of blood T cell repertoires in COVID-19. Measured with immunoSEQ multiplex PCR; TCRdb has only the in-frame clones, and not every one. The table records roughly 100,000 clones, 60% to 85% of them present only once. The sample consisted of peripheral blood. Receptors were obtained from a woman older than 75 with active or convalescent COVID-19.

The chain employs TRBV15 and TRBJ2-1; D is undetermined. V gave up 1 base and J gave up 7 bases, with 8 bases separating them. Germline lookup yields CDR1 LNHNV and CDR2 YYDKDF (reference sequence). The CDR3 covers 13 residues. The CDR3 protein is CATSRGSRNEQFF. The CDR3 region has the DNA TGTGCCACCAGCAGAGGTTCGAGAAATGAGCAGTTCTTC.

This sequence joins TRBV11-2 and TRBJ2-3; D is uncertain. This CDR3 region has 11 residues. Germline CDR1 reads SGHAT; CDR2 reads FQNNGV. V was clipped by 3 bases and J by 6 bases, with 4 bases between them. The CDR3 region has the DNA TGTGCCAGCAGCTTCATGGATACGCAGTATTTT. This gives the protein CASSFMDTQYF.

This clone has a handful of counts. J is TRBJ2-5 and V is TRBV15; the D gene is possibly TRBD2 (6 bases). With 1 base removed from V and 5 bases from J, the gap between germline ends came to 14 bases. The CDR3 runs 15 residues. Germline V lookup: CDR1 LNHNV, CDR2 YYDKDF (reference sequence). The CDR3 DNA reads as TGTGCCACCAGCAGAGGGACTACTTCGTGGGAGACCCAGTACTTC. Translating it yields CATSRGTTSWETQYF. Full variable domain (remainder filled in from reference TRBV15 and TRBJ2-5): DAMVIQNPRYQVTQFGKPVTLSCSQTLNHNVMYWYQQKSSQAPKLLFHYYDKDFNNEADTPDNFQSRRPNTSFCFLDIRSPGLGDTAMYLCATSRGTTSWETQYFGPGTRLLVL.

V usage is TRBV6-2 or TRBV6-3 and J usage is TRBJ2-2, with TRBD2 identical over 8 bases. The CDR3 runs 15 residues. Losses at the gene ends were 2 bases for V and 1 base for J; bases not matched to a gene: 0. Germline V gene data show CDR1 as MNHEY and CDR2 as SVGEGT. The CDR3 DNA sequence: TGTGCCAGCAGTTACCTAGCGGGGAACACCGGGGAGCTGTTTTTT. It is translated as CASSYLAGNTGELFF.

The genes are TRBV28 and TRBJ2-7; 8 nucleotides line up with TRBD1. V trimming: 4 bases; J trimming: 0 bases; junction bases outside the gene matches: 8. The CDR3 runs 16 residues. Germline lookup yields CDR1 MDHEN and CDR2 SYDVKM. CDR3 loop: CASSSPRTGSSYEQYF. The CDR3 nucleotides are TGTGCCAGCAGTTCCCCGCGGACAGGGAGCTCCTACGAGCAGTACTTC.

This chain joins TRBV2 and TRBJ1-1, with D perhaps TRBD1 (6 bases). The germline V gene has CDR1 SNHLY and CDR2 FYNNEI. Trimming left V 8 bases short and J 1 base short, with 14 bases between. The CDR3 runs 14 residues. CDR3 in DNA: TGTGCCAGCCAAATCATGACAGGGAACACTGAAGCTTTCTTT. Amino acid sequence: CASQIMTGNTEAFF.

In DNA form, the CDR3 reads TGTGCCACCAGCAGAGACGGGACTAGCGGCTACGAGCAGTACTTC. This encodes CATSRDGTSGYEQYF. The rearrangement uses TRBV15 and TRBJ2-7, with TRBD2 matching over 11 bases. V was pared by 0 bases and J by 3 bases, with 1 base of the junction left unmatched. Germline CDR1 LNHNV, CDR2 YYDKDF (reference sequence). This CDR3 is 15 amino acids long.

CDR3 nucleotide sequence: TGCAGTGCTAGTGAGTGGGGATCGGGAGGGCCTGGTTACGAGCAGTACTTC. It encodes CSASEWGSGGPGYEQYF. The gene calls are TRBV20-1 and TRBJ2-7, with 8 bases that match TRBD2. Unmatched junction bases numbered 17, after V lost 3 bases and J lost 4 bases. The germline gives CDR1 DFQATT, CDR2 SNEGSKA (reference sequence). The CDR3 extends over 17 amino acids.

This chain connects TRBV7-8 to TRBJ2-7, with 7 bases fitting TRBD1. With V trimmed by 0 bases and J by 3 bases, 2 bases remained unmatched. The V gene's germline CDR1 is SGHVS and CDR2 FQNEAQ. The CDR3 is 14 amino acids. As DNA, the CDR3 is TGTGCCAGCAGCTTAGCCGACAGGGACTACGAGCAGTACTTC. Amino acid sequence: CASSLADRDYEQYF.

The chain carries TRBV7-9 and TRBJ2-7; TRBD2 is a possible D gene (6 bases). The CDR3 extends over 15 amino acids. Germline V lookup: CDR1 SEHNR, CDR2 FQNEAQ (reference sequence). Trimming removed 3 bases from V and 4 bases from J, with 16 bases in between. CDR3 loop: CASSFRDLPRYEQYF. The CDR3 DNA reads TGTGCCAGCAGCTTCCGGGACTTACCTCGATACGAGCAGTACTTC.

The chain uses TRBV20-1 and TRBJ2-2, with 11 positions matching TRBD2. The CDR3 covers 16 residues. The germline V gene has CDR1 DFQATT and CDR2 SNEGSKA (reference sequence). The trim removed 3 bases at V and 0 bases at J, leaving 3 bases unmatched. Here the CDR3 DNA reads TGCAGTGCTAGTACTAGCGGGGGAGCGAACACCGGGGAGCTGTTTTTT. Its translation is CSASTSGGANTGELFF.

A few counts support this clone. This chain joins TRBV5-4 and TRBJ2-5; D not resolved. Trimming removed 4 bases at V and 5 bases at J, with 6 bases between. The CDR3 has 11 residues. The germline CDR1 and CDR2 sequences are SGHNT and YYREEE (reference sequence). DNA for the CDR3: TGTGCCAGCAGCCTCAGGGAGACCCAGTACTTC. Amino acid sequence: CASSLRETQYF.

The genes are TRBV4-2 and TRBJ2-1, with 9 bases fitting TRBD2. Germline V CDR1 and CDR2: LGHNA, YNFKEQ. Trimming removed 9 bases from V and 10 bases from J; junction bases left unmatched: 4. The CDR3 consists of 11 residues. CDR3 protein: CASTLAGEQFF. In DNA, the CDR3 is TGTGCCAGTACCCTAGCGGGAGAGCAGTTCTTC.

J is TRBJ1-5 and V is TRBV2; maybe TRBD1 (5 bases). The germline gives CDR1 SNHLY, CDR2 FYNNEI. The V end lost 4 bases, the J end lost 6 bases, and 10 bases lay between the germline ends. This CDR3 spans 13 amino acids. The CDR3 region is CASSAGMGQPQHF. The CDR3 DNA sequence: TGTGCCAGCAGTGCAGGGATGGGTCAGCCCCAGCATTTT. The whole variable domain, filled in from reference TRBV2 and TRBJ1-5, reads EPEVTQTPSHQVTQMGQEVILRCVPISNHLYFYWYRQILGQKVEFLVSFYNNEISEKSEIFDDQFSVERPDGSNFTLKIRSTKLEDSAMYFCASSAGMGQPQHFGDGTRLSIL.

This rearrangement joins TRBV6-5 to TRBJ2-7, with 7 bases fitting TRBD1. V lost 7 bases and J lost 1; bases outside the gene matches: 10. The CDR3 is made up of 15 amino acids. Per germline, CDR1 MNHEY and CDR2 SVGAGI. The CDR3 sequence is CASKRDPGQSYEQYF. CDR3 nucleotides: TGTGCCAGCAAGAGAGATCCGGGACAGTCCTACGAGCAGTACTTC.

This rearrangement joins TRBV9 to TRBJ2-2, with 10 bases lining up with TRBD2. This CDR3 is built from 17 residues. Germline CDR1 SGDLS, CDR2 YYNGEE. The trim removed 2 bases at V and 0 bases at J, leaving 4 bases unmatched. Here the CDR3 DNA reads TGTGCCAGCAGCGTTCAAGCGGGAGGGTCGAACACCGGGGAGCTGTTTTTT. It encodes CASSVQAGGSNTGELFF. The complete variable domain, with remaining parts taken from reference TRBV9 and TRBJ2-2, reads DSGVTQTPKHLITATGQRVTLRCSPRSGDLSVYWYQQSLDQGLQFLIQYYNGEERAKGNILERFSAQQFPDLHSELNLSSLELGDSALYFCASSVQAGGSNTGELFFGEGSRLTVL.

CDR3 sequence reads: CATSDGGTGGRNTIYF. DNA of the CDR3: TGTGCCACCAGTGATGGAGGGACAGGGGGCCGGAACACCATATATTTT. The chain employs TRBV24-1 and TRBJ1-3, with 12 bases lining up with TRBD1. Germline CDR1 reads KGHDR; CDR2 reads SFDVKD. This CDR3 contains 16 residues. With 3 bases clipped from V and 7 bases from J, the junction kept 6 bases outside the gene matches.

The chain recombines TRBV28 with TRBJ1-4; tentative D call: TRBD1 (5 bases). This CDR3 comprises 17 residues. V was shortened by 4 bases and J by 2 bases, with 17 bases between the two germline ends. Germline CDR1 reads MDHEN; CDR2 reads SYDVKM. The CDR3 DNA follows: TGTGCCAGCAGTTCGGCCCTCAGGGATTACACTAATGAAAAACTGTTTTTT. Translated: CASSSALRDYTNEKLFF.

The V gene is TRBV7-6, the J gene TRBJ2-1; 7 bases agree with TRBD1. V lost 5 bases to trimming and J lost 0 bases; unmatched junction nucleotides: 4. The CDR3 covers 15 residues. Germline V gives CDR1 SGHVS, CDR2 FNYEAQ. The CDR3 sequence: CASSPDRSSYNEQFF. The CDR3, as DNA: TGTGCCAGCAGCCCGGACAGGAGCTCCTACAATGAGCAGTTCTTC.